This is a list of T cell receptor beta chains from one sample in a study of response to subunit inactivated influenza vaccine. Via MiXCR, TCRdb re-called the RT-PCR reads, giving one row per CDR3 protein. The sample includes about 520,000 distinct CDR3 sequences, roughly 7.9% of them seen just once. This specimen was PBMCs from blood, taken around 25 months after vaccination. The source is a man between 50 and 75 years old who received an inactivated influenza vaccine. The CDR3 runs from the conserved cysteine through the conserved F or W. D genes are given only for firm matches. Size values are once, few and many counts, or a class for expanded clones, and some rows have none.

CDR3 length,clone size,V gene,D gene,J gene,CDR3 protein,CDR3 DNA
13,few,TRBV29-1,TRBD1,TRBJ2-3,CSVGTGSTDTQYF,TGCAGCGTTGGGACAGGGAGCACAGATACGCAGTATTTT
15,NA,TRBV6-1,TRBD1,TRBJ1-4,CASSAGTVANEKLFF,TGTGCCAGCAGTGCCGGGACAGTAGCTAATGAAAAACTGTTTTTT
13,few,TRBV12-3/TRBV12-4,NA,TRBJ2-1,CASSGREGGVRFF,TGTGCCAGCAGTGGGCGTGAAGGCGGGGTAAGGTTCTTC
15,few,TRBV24-1,NA,TRBJ1-5,CATSPAGGGSEPQHF,TGTGCCACCAGTCCCGCCGGAGGGGGTAGCGAGCCCCAGCATTTT
15,many,TRBV29-1,TRBD2,TRBJ2-1,CSVEGLANTYNEQFF,TGCAGCGTTGAGGGACTAGCGAATACCTACAATGAGCAGTTCTTC
17,few,TRBV7-9,TRBD1,TRBJ2-7,CASSFSGTGLHSYEQYF,TGTGCCAGCAGCTTTTCCGGGACAGGTCTCCATTCCTACGAGCAGTACTTC
10,few,TRBV29-1,NA,TRBJ2-1,CSVLRNEQFF,TGCAGCGTTCTACGCAATGAGCAGTTCTTC
16,NA,TRBV20-1,NA,TRBJ2-3,CSASPRGSGSTDTQYF,TGCAGTGCTAGTCCCCGGGGTAGCGGCAGCACAGATACGCAGTATTTT
14,few,TRBV11-2,TRBD1,TRBJ2-3,CASSLTQGAGALYF,TGTGCCAGCAGCTTAACACAGGGGGCCGGGGCTTTGTATTTT
13,many,TRBV11-2,NA,TRBJ1-5,CASSWGTEQPQHF,TGTGCCAGCAGCTGGGGGACCGAACAGCCCCAGCATTTT
15,few,TRBV4-3,NA,TRBJ1-4,CASSVGGGRQEKLFF,TGCGCCAGCAGCGTGGGAGGAGGGAGGCAAGAAAAACTGTTTTTT